A single sample gave rise to the 4 T cell receptor beta chains below, sequenced in a study of resident and recirculating memory T cells in vitiligo. TCRdb's copy holds only in-frame clones and misses some; the assay was immunoSEQ multiplex PCR. Here the sample spans tens of thousands of clones, about 89% being singletons. Sequencing was done on a sample of blood. Every receptor here comes from a male donor with vitiligo.

V and J are TRBV28 and TRBJ1-2; no definite D call. Germline values: CDR1 MDHEN, CDR2 SYDVKM. This CDR3 is 12 amino acids long. Trimming left V 4 bases short and J 8 bases short, with 11 bases between. CDR3 sequence reads: CASSSNSRGYTF. CDR3 in DNA: TGTGCCAGCAGTTCTAACTCGAGGGGCTACACCTTC.

This chain joins TRBV7-6 and TRBJ1-3; D unresolved. Germline V gives CDR1 SGHVS, CDR2 FNYEAQ. Deletions cut 3 bases from V and 7 bases from J, with 16 bases between. The CDR3 has 15 amino acids. As DNA, the CDR3 is TGTGCCAGCAGCTTCCCCTTATCTCTCTGTAACACCATATATTTT. Amino acid sequence: CASSFPLSLCNTIYF.

This chain connects TRBV4-3 to TRBJ1-2; no clear D gene. Germline CDR1 LGHNA, CDR2 YSLEER. CDR3 size: 15 residues. Trimming left V 0 bases short and J 5 bases short, with 13 bases between. CDR3 sequence: CASSQDAEVMYGYTF. Written as DNA, the CDR3 is TGCGCCAGCAGCCAAGACGCGGAGGTTATGTATGGCTACACCTTC.

The gene calls are TRBV9 and TRBJ1-3, with D possibly TRBD1 on 5 matching bases. Germline V gives CDR1 SGDLS, CDR2 YYNGEE. This CDR3 has 13 residues. The V end lost 3 bases, the J end lost 7 bases, and 11 bases lay between the germline ends. The CDR3 DNA follows: TGTGCCAGCAGCGCGCCGGGGGGGAACACCATATATTTT. Protein sequence: CASSAPGGNTIYF.